A single sample gave rise to the 31 T cell receptor beta chains below, sequenced in a study of T cell responses to AZD1222 COVID-19 vaccine. Generated by immunoSEQ multiplex PCR, the TCRdb table keeps only in-frame clones and is missing some. The table has some 92,000 clones, approximately 89% seen once. The sample was peripheral blood, taken on day 0 of MenACWY control vaccination. Receptor source: an adult in good health.

CDR3 in amino acids: CASSVRDKPFSGNTIYF. As DNA, the CDR3 is TGTGCCAGCAGTGTCCGGGACAAGCCTTTCTCTGGAAACACCATATATTTT. The V and J genes are TRBV6-1 and TRBJ1-3; weak D call: TRBD1 (6 bases). Trimming shortened V by 4 bases and J by 0 bases, and 16 bases separated the two germline ends. CDR1 is MNHNS, CDR2 SASEGT, per germline. The CDR3 runs to 17 residues.

The chain uses TRBV7-9 and TRBJ2-2, with no clear D. The V gene lost 5 bases and the J gene lost 4 bases, with 5 bases spanning the gap. Germline V gene sequence: CDR1 SEHNR, CDR2 FQNEAQ (reference sequence). The CDR3 has 12 residues. The CDR3: CASSPLTGELFF. In nucleotides, the CDR3 is TGTGCCAGCAGCCCACTCACCGGGGAGCTGTTTTTT.

V usage is TRBV27 and J usage is TRBJ2-7; perhaps TRBD2 as D (6 bases). V was pared by 3 bases and J by 4 bases, with 13 bases between. The CDR3 is made up of 14 amino acids. Germline CDR1 MNHEY, CDR2 SMNVEV (reference sequence). CDR3 DNA: TGTGCCAGCAGTTTTAACCTAGCGCCATACGAGCAGTACTTC. As protein: CASSFNLAPYEQYF.

The chain carries TRBV13 and TRBJ2-3; TRBD2 matches at 8 bases. This CDR3 has 16 amino acids. Per the germline V gene, CDR1 is PRHDT and CDR2 is FYEKMQ (reference sequence). Germline trimming cut 0 bases from V and 0 bases from J; bases unmatched to any gene: 2. The DNA of the CDR3 is TGTGCCAGCAGCTTAGGCGCTAGCGGGAGCACAGATACGCAGTATTTT. Translation gives CASSLGASGSTDTQYF.

CDR3 DNA sequence: TGTGCCAGCAGCCAAGGGGGGGACAGTGAAGCTTTCTTT. Its translation: CASSQGGDSEAFF. The rearrangement uses TRBV4-2 and TRBJ1-1, with 7 nucleotides matching TRBD1. Unmatched junction bases numbered 3, after V lost 1 base and J lost 7 bases. Germline lookup yields CDR1 LGHNA and CDR2 YNFKEQ. This CDR3 contains 13 residues.

The genes are TRBV6-5 and TRBJ2-5; D gene uncertain. Germline lookup yields CDR1 MNHEY and CDR2 SVGAGI. V was clipped by 5 bases and J by 7 bases, with 11 bases between them. The CDR3 runs 12 residues. The CDR3 is CASSRPEGTQYF. DNA of the CDR3: TGTGCCAGCAGTCGCCCGGAAGGGACCCAGTACTTC.

This chain joins TRBV24-1 and TRBJ1-1; possible D gene TRBD1, 5 bases. Germline V gene sequence: CDR1 KGHDR, CDR2 SFDVKD. V shed 4 bases and J shed 4 bases, with 15 bases lying between them. The CDR3 covers 15 residues. DNA for the CDR3: TGTGCCACCAGTGACGCCGGGACGGGGAGCACTGAAGCTTTCTTT. This gives the protein CATSDAGTGSTEAFF.

In its sample, this clone was seen once. The rearrangement joins TRBV28 to TRBJ1-6; perhaps TRBD1 as D (6 bases). Germline CDR1 reads MDHEN; CDR2 reads SYDVKM. This CDR3 has 13 amino acids. V gave up 6 bases and J gave up 8 bases, with 11 bases separating them. CDR3 nucleotides: TGTGCCAGCAGGACAGGCTTGGATTCACCCCTCCACTTT. Amino acid sequence: CASRTGLDSPLHF.

This clone was seen a single time. This chain links TRBV15 with TRBJ2-3; weak D call: TRBD1 (6 bases). Germline CDR1 reads LNHNV; CDR2 reads YYDKDF (reference sequence). V gave up 3 bases and J gave up 3 bases, with 13 bases separating them. This CDR3 comprises 15 residues. CDR3 sequence (DNA): TGTGCCACCAGCAGCTACAGGGCCCCGACAGATACGCAGTATTTT. It translates to CATSSYRAPTDTQYF. Together with reference TRBV15 and TRBJ2-3, the CDR3 gives the full variable domain: DAMVIQNPRYQVTQFGKPVTLSCSQTLNHNVMYWYQQKSSQAPKLLFHYYDKDFNNEADTPDNFQSRRPNTSFCFLDIRSPGLGDTAMYLCATSSYRAPTDTQYFGPGTRLTVL.

The CDR3 region is CASSDRQNSPLHF. The DNA for the CDR3 is TGTGCCAGCAGCGACCGGCAGAATTCACCCCTCCACTTT. This chain uses TRBV11-3 with TRBJ1-6; no clear D. The germline V gene encodes CDR1 SGHNT and CDR2 YENEEA. The ends were cut back, 5 bases at V and 7 bases at J, with 9 bases in the middle. CDR3 length: 13 amino acids.

The CDR3 nucleotides are TGCGCCAGCAGCCCAGGACAGGGGGCGAACTATGGCTACACCTTC. Its translation is CASSPGQGANYGYTF. V and J are TRBV10-2 and TRBJ1-2; 11 bases agree with TRBD1. V was clipped by 6 bases and J by 2 bases; unmatched bases: 5. Looked up from germline, CDR1 is WSHSY and CDR2 is SAAADI. The CDR3 consists of 15 residues.

The chain combines TRBV2 with TRBJ1-5, with D possibly TRBD1 on 6 matching bases. The V gene's germline CDR1 is SNHLY and CDR2 FYNNEI. The CDR3 covers 13 residues. The V gene lost 6 bases and the J gene lost 4 bases, with 10 bases spanning the gap. The CDR3: CASRGTWNQPQHF. The CDR3 coding sequence is TGTGCCAGCAGGGGGACATGGAATCAGCCCCAGCATTTT.

The CDR3 reads CASSPPPGLAGAGTGELFF. Here the CDR3 DNA reads TGTGCCAGCAGCCCGCCTCCGGGACTAGCGGGGGCCGGCACCGGGGAGCTGTTTTTT. This chain links TRBV7-2 with TRBJ2-2, with 14 bases identical to TRBD2. Trimming at V came to 5 bases and at J to 4 bases, leaving 12 bases not matched to a gene. Germline CDR1 is SGHTA and CDR2 is FQGNSA. The CDR3 spans 19 residues.

As DNA, the CDR3 is TGTGCCAGAAGCCCCAAACGACCCCCGGGACAGACTAACTATGGCTACACCTTC. This codes for CARSPKRPPGQTNYGYTF. The V gene is TRBV7-5, the J gene TRBJ1-2; TRBD1, the table's D call, was not compared with the DNA. TRBV7-5 is listed as a pseudogene. The length of the CDR3 is 18 residues.

The rearrangement uses TRBV5-1 and TRBJ1-6; TRBD1 matches at 7 bases. Per the germline V gene, CDR1 is SGHRS and CDR2 is YFSETQ. V trimming: 4 bases; J trimming: 5 bases; junction bases outside the gene matches: 3. CDR3 length: 14 amino acids. CDR3 bases: TGCGCCAGCAGCACCGGGACAGATAATTCACCCCTCCACTTT. It is translated as CASSTGTDNSPLHF.

This clone was counted once. The chain uses TRBV4-1 and TRBJ2-1; D is unresolved. This CDR3 is built from 14 residues. Trimming cost V 2 bases and J 8 bases, with 13 bases left between them. Germline loops: CDR1 MGHRA, CDR2 YSYEKL. DNA for the CDR3: TGCGCCAGCAGCCAAATGCACCCTGGGGATGAGCAGTTCTTC. This sequence encodes CASSQMHPGDEQFF.

A single count supports this clone. The rearrangement links TRBV19 to TRBJ2-1, with 9 bases that match TRBD1. Per germline, CDR1 LNHDA and CDR2 SQIVND (reference sequence). This CDR3 spans 16 amino acids. The V gene end was trimmed by 7 bases and the J gene end by 9 bases; junction bases not matched to a gene: 16. In nucleotides, the CDR3 is TGTGCCAGTAACAGGGGACCGAGGACAGGGGAGGTTGAGCAGTTCTTC. This translates into CASNRGPRTGEVEQFF.

The V call is TRBV24-1, the J call TRBJ2-5; no definite D call. V was cut by 3 bases and J by 5 bases, with 12 bases left in between. The CDR3 has 14 amino acids. The germline V gene has CDR1 KGHDR and CDR2 SFDVKD. The CDR3 reads CATSDPVEPETQYF. The CDR3 region has the DNA TGTGCCACCAGTGATCCCGTGGAACCCGAGACCCAGTACTTC.

This chain uses TRBV10-1 with TRBJ2-3, with TRBD2 as a possible D gene (7 bases). CDR3 length: 13 residues. Germline V gives CDR1 WNHNN, CDR2 SYGVQD (reference sequence). V was cut by 5 bases and J by 6 bases, with 12 bases left in between. The CDR3 sequence: CASSFGGRDTQYF. Here the CDR3 DNA reads TGCGCCAGCAGTTTCGGGGGGCGTGATACGCAGTATTTT.

The chain joins TRBV6-5 to TRBJ1-1; TRBD1 matches 7 bases. With V trimmed by 5 bases and J by 4 bases, 7 bases remained unmatched. Germline V lookup: CDR1 MNHEY, CDR2 SVGAGI. There are 14 residues in the CDR3. CDR3 nucleotides: TGTGCCAGCAGTACAGACAGGGATGGCACTGAAGCTTTCTTT. It codes for CASSTDRDGTEAFF.

J is TRBJ1-1 and V is TRBV4-2; D is unresolved. V lost 0 bases, J lost 1 base, and 6 bases lay in between. The CDR3 sequence is 14 residues long. The V gene's germline CDR1 is LGHNA and CDR2 YNFKEQ. The CDR3 here is CASSQEPGNTEAFF. In DNA, the CDR3 is TGTGCCAGCAGCCAAGAGCCGGGGAACACTGAAGCTTTCTTT.

The CDR3 DNA follows: TGTGCCAGCAGCCCTCGACAGGGCTACGGTTTGGACACCGGGGAGCTGTTTTTT. Its protein is CASSPRQGYGLDTGELFF. The chain joins TRBV7-2 to TRBJ2-2, with 7 bases identical to TRBD1. V dropped 5 bases and J dropped 3; count of bases not matched to a gene: 15. There are 18 residues in the CDR3. CDR1 and CDR2 (germline): SGHTA, FQGNSA.

V and J are TRBV5-1 and TRBJ2-3, with 7 bases that match TRBD2. This CDR3 spans 16 amino acids. CDR1 SGHRS and CDR2 YFSETQ come from the germline V gene. The V and J ends lost 2 bases and 6 bases, in that order; junction bases with no gene match: 12. The CDR3 sequence is CASSFLEAGRGDTQYF. The DNA of the CDR3 is TGCGCCAGCAGCTTCTTAGAAGCGGGGAGGGGCGATACGCAGTATTTT. Variable domain in full (rest from reference TRBV5-1 and TRBJ2-3): KAGVTQTPRYLIKTRGQQVTLSCSPISGHRSVSWYQQTPGQGLQFLFEYFSETQRNKGNFPGRFSGRQFSNSRSEMNVSTLELGDSALYLCASSFLEAGRGDTQYFGPGTRLTVL.

The chain combines TRBV5-1 with TRBJ2-7; D gene unclear. CDR1 and CDR2 from the germline V gene are SGHRS and YFSETQ. This CDR3 has 14 residues. Trimming cost V 8 bases and J 2 bases, with 17 bases left between them. The CDR3 loop is CASSTDGTPYEQYF. Written as DNA, the CDR3 is TGCGCCAGTAGCACCGACGGAACACCCTACGAGCAGTACTTC.

V and J are TRBV7-9 and TRBJ1-2; D not certain. Germline CDR1 reads SEHNR; CDR2 reads FQNEAQ (reference sequence). This CDR3 comprises 14 residues. Trimming stripped 2 bases from V and 5 bases from J, with 12 bases between. The CDR3 sequence is CASSLLSPIYGYTF. The CDR3, as DNA: TGTGCCAGCAGCTTACTGTCCCCCATTTATGGCTACACCTTC.

The chain is built from TRBV11-2 and TRBJ2-2, with TRBD2 matching over 11 bases. The trim removed 5 bases at V and 7 bases at J, leaving 15 bases unmatched. The CDR3 length is 18 residues. Germline V gives CDR1 SGHAT, CDR2 FQNNGV. The CDR3 protein is CASSPRPPSGGIGGELFF. CDR3 bases: TGTGCCAGCAGCCCCCGGCCCCCTAGCGGGGGGATCGGCGGGGAGCTGTTTTTT.

The genes are TRBV2 and TRBJ2-7, with D tentatively TRBD1 or TRBD2 (5 bases each). This CDR3 has 14 residues. Germline V gene sequence: CDR1 SNHLY, CDR2 FYNNEI. V shed 4 bases and J shed 6 bases, with 16 bases lying between them. CDR3 in amino acids: CASSAPGPPGEQYF. CDR3 nucleotides: TGTGCCAGCAGTGCTCCGGGACCTCCCGGCGAGCAGTACTTC.

V usage is TRBV23-1 and J usage is TRBJ1-5; D uncertain. TRBV23-1 is noted as an ORF with a role that remains uncertain. V lost 3 bases, J lost 0 bases, and 9 bases lay in between. CDR3 length: 15 amino acids. The CDR3 loop is CASSHIPGSNQPQHF. CDR3 DNA sequence: TGCGCCAGCAGTCACATCCCGGGTAGCAATCAGCCCCAGCATTTT.

The chain uses TRBV24-1 and TRBJ2-5, with D unresolved. This CDR3 is 12 amino acids long. Germline V gene lookup returns CDR1 KGHDR and CDR2 SFDVKD. Trimming took 0 bases from V and 4 from J, leaving 2 bases between them. The CDR3 here is CATSDLIETQYF. CDR3 coding DNA: TGTGCCACCAGTGATTTGATAGAGACCCAGTACTTC.

V is TRBV3-1 (or the pseudogene TRBV3-2) and J is TRBJ1-2, with TRBD1 as a possible D gene (6 bases). Trimming cost V 4 bases and J 8 bases, with 17 bases left between them. CDR3 length: 14 residues. The germline CDR1 and CDR2 sequences are LGHDT and YNNKEL (reference sequence). CDR3 region: CASSPSPQGFGYTF. The CDR3 DNA is TGTGCCAGCAGCCCGTCCCCCCAGGGGTTCGGCTACACCTTC.

The V and J genes are TRBV4-2 and TRBJ2-3; a weak D match, TRBD2 (6 bases). Trimming took off 1 base at V and 2 bases at J, with 13 bases between the two ends. Germline CDR1 reads LGHNA; CDR2 reads YNFKEQ. The CDR3 spans 16 residues. The CDR3 region is CASSQVGAGTTDTQYF. Here the CDR3 DNA reads TGTGCCAGCAGCCAAGTTGGGGCGGGAACCACAGATACGCAGTATTTT.